This TCR beta chain was recovered during a study of T cell responses to AZD1222 COVID-19 vaccine (dated by TCRdb to the early 2020s). For the wider study: Because spike-specific TCR depth and breadth did not differ between the two schedules, AZD1222 recipients who got a second dose at roughly 4 weeks were pooled with those who got a second dose at roughly 12 weeks. Trial participants were enrolled by age into 18-55, 56-69 and 70-plus year subgroups, with approximately 150, 28 and 58 TCR-sequenced participants respectively. TCR sequencing was performed for more than 230 trial participants, of whom around 200 were given two doses of AZD1222 and about 25 were given two doses of MenACWY control vaccine. The paper as a whole reports these results and caveats: The whole spike protein was spanned by vaccine-associated CD4 TCRs, and dominant responses were seen in regions 160-218 and 743-854. Nearly half of unique spike-specific TCRs reportedly recognized epitopes outside regions mutated in the B.1.351 and B.1.1.7 variants. Spike-specific TCR breadth and depth rose significantly after two AZD1222 doses compared with day 0 and with MenACWY recipients. In the small 56-69-year group, the increase in depth fell short of significance, most likely because of low power. Conclusions about previously exposed vaccinees are limited, since just a handful of AZD1222 recipients were seropositive for SARS-CoV-2 at baseline. Participants were mostly white British, with more females than males. The authors suggested clonal diversity may have been underestimated. Because no samples from the day 14 peak response were available, repertoires could be characterized only after the peak T cell response.

The sample's time point, from its label and the paper: baseline before first vaccination. The vaccinee samples were drawn from two UK trials, COV001 and COV002, one of which was a single-blind randomized controlled phase 2/3 trial testing AZD1222 (ChAdOx1 nCoV-19) in healthy adults. For TCRbeta chain sequencing, PBMC samples were collected from trial participants at day 0 and at day 28 after the second dose. The germline V gene supplies CDR1 SGHVS and CDR2 FQNEAQ. V and J lose 2 bases and 2 bases, and a span of 9 bases separates them. The CDR3, cysteine through phenylalanine, is 14 amino acids long. The only DNA kept is the CDR3, 42 bases in frame from the first base. The CDR3 regions of human TCRbeta chains were analyzed by immunosequencing. Under the source paper's analysis protocol: TCRs in the repertoires were matched against a reference library of SARS-CoV-2-specific TCRs that had been generated with the MIRA antigen-specificity platform. Breadth meant the fraction of unique TCRs that were SARS-CoV-2-associated, whereas depth meant the fraction of total T cells that were SARS-CoV-2-associated. Using the MIRA data, each spike-specific TCR was mapped to the spike region that the TCR reacts to and placed in a CD4 or CD8 class. Log10-transformed breadth and depth values were compared by one-way ANOVA with Sidak's multiple comparisons tests. Not all clones reach the TCRdb copy of this immuneACCESS table, which keeps in-frame sequences only. Checked studies attribute under half of the gap to unresolved V genes and leave the rest unexplained. From that table come the V and J calls and clone size; the DNA was used to work out D and trimming. The sample table contains 85,000 to 90,000 clones; only one count was recorded for around 90% of them. In total, the top ten clones hold about 6% of the sample.

By its share of the sample, this clone is medium-sized (0.01 to 0.1%). Its antigen remains undetermined. No much larger clonotype is one base removed from it; base qualities were not supplied. Recombination joined TRBV7-8 with TRBJ1-1; D gene: possibly TRBD1, on 6 matching bases. This receptor was identified in an adult in good health. This specimen consisted of peripheral blood, obtained on day 0 of AZD1222 vaccination. The encoded CDR3 is CASSLRDINTEAFF. The nucleotide sequence is given as TGTGCCAGCAGCTTAAGGGACATCAACACTGAAGCTTTCTTT.